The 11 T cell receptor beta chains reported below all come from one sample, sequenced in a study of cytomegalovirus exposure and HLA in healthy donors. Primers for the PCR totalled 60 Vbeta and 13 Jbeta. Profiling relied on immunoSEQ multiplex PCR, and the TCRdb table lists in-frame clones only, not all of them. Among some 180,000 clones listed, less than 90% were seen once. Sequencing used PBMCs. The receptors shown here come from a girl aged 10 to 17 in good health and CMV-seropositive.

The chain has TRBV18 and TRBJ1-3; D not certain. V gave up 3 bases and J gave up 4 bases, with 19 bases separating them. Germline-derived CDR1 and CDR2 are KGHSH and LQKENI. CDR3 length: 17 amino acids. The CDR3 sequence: CASSPMSDNTAGNTIYF. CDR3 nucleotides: TGTGCCAGCTCACCTATGTCAGATAATACCGCAGGAAACACCATATATTTT.

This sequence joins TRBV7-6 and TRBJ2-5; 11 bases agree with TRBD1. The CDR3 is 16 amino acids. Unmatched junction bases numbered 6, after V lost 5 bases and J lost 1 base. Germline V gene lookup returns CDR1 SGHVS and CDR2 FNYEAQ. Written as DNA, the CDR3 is TGTGCCAGCAGCCAGGGACAGGGGGGAATCCAAGAGACCCAGTACTTC. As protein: CASSQGQGGIQETQYF.

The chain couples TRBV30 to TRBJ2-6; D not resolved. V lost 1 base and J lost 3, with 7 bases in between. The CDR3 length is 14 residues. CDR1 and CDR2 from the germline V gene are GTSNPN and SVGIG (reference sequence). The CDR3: CAWSAGGGANVLTF. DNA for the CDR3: TGTGCCTGGAGTGCCGGTGGTGGGGCCAACGTCCTGACTTTC.

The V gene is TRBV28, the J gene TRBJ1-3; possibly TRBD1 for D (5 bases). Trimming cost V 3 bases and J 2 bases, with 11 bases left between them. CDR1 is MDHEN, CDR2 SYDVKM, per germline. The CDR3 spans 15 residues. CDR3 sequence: CASSLGGVTGNTIYF. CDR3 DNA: TGTGCCAGCAGTTTGGGAGGGGTTACTGGAAACACCATATATTTT.

The CDR3 nucleotides are TGTGCCAGCAGCCCCGGGGAGGCAAGCAATCAGCCCCAGCATTTT. It codes for CASSPGEASNQPQHF. V gene TRBV7-6 combines with J gene TRBJ1-5; D is uncertain. Germline CDR1 SGHVS, CDR2 FNYEAQ. The CDR3 length is 15 residues. The V and J ends lost 5 bases and 1 base respectively, with 12 bases between them. The full variable domain, with the rest looked up from reference TRBV7-6 and TRBJ1-5, is GAGVSQSPRYKVTKRGQDVALRCDPISGHVSLYWYRQALGQGPEFLTYFNYEAQQDKSGLPNDRFSAERPEGSISTLTIQRTEQRDSAMYRCASSPGEASNQPQHFGDGTRLSIL.

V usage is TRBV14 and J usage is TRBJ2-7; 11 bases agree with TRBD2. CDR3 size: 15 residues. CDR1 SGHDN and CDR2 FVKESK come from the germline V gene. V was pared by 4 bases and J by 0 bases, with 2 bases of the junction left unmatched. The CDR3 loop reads CASSPGLAVSYEQYF. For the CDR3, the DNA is TGTGCCAGCAGCCCGGGACTAGCGGTCTCCTACGAGCAGTACTTC.

Here the CDR3 reads CASSSRGSPLHF. The DNA of the CDR3 is TGTGCCAGCAGTTCAAGGGGTTCACCCCTCCACTTT. The chain uses TRBV27 and TRBJ1-6; the D gene is possibly TRBD1 (5 bases). The CDR3 runs to 12 residues. The V gene lost 4 bases and the J gene lost 9 bases, with 7 bases spanning the gap. Per germline, CDR1 MNHEY and CDR2 SMNVEV (reference sequence).

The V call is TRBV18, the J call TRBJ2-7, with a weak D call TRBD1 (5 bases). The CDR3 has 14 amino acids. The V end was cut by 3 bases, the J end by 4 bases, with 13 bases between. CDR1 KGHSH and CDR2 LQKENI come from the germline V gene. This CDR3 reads CASSPQQGRYEQYF. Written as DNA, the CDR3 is TGTGCCAGCTCACCGCAGCAGGGAAGGTACGAGCAGTACTTC.

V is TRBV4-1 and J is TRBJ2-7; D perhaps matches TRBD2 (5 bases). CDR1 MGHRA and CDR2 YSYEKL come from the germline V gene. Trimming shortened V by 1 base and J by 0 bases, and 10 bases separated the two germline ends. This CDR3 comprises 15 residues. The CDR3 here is CASSQARAVSYEQYF. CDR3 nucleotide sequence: TGCGCCAGCAGCCAAGCGAGAGCGGTCTCCTACGAGCAGTACTTC.

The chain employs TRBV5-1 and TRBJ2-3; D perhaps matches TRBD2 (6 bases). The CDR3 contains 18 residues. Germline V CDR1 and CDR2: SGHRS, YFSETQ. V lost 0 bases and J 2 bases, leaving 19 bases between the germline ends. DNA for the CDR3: TGCGCCAGCAGCTTGGGGCTGGGGACTGGCTATTACACAGATACGCAGTATTTT. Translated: CASSLGLGTGYYTDTQYF.

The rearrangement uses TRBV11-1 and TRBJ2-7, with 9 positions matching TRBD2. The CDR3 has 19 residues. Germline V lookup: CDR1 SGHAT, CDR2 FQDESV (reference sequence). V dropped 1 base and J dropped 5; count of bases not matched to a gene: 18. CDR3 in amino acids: CASSLGPRGLAGITDEQYF. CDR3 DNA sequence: TGTGCCAGCAGCTTAGGACCTAGGGGGCTAGCGGGAATAACGGACGAGCAGTACTTC.